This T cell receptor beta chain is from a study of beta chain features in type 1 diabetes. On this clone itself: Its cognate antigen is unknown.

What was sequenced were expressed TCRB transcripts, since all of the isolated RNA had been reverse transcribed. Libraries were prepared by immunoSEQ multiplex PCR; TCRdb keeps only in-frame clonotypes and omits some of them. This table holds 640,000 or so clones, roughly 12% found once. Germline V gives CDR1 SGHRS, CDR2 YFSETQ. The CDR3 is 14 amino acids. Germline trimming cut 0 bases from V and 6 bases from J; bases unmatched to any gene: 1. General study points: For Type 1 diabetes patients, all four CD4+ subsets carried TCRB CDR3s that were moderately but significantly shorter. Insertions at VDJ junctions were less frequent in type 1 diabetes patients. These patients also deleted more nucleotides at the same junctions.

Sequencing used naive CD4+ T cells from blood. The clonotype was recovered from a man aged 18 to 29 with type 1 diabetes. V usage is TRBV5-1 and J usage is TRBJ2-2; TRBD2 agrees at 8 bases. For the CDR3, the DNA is TGCGCCAGCAGCTTGGCGACTAGCGCCGGGGAGCTGTTTTTT. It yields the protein CASSLATSAGELFF.